This is a list of T cell receptor beta chains from one sample in a study of OX40 agonist ivuxolimab in advanced cancers. Clones were read by immunoSEQ multiplex PCR, and TCRdb kept only the in-frame ones, dropping some. The repertoire holds about 90,000 clones, with nearly 90% as singletons. The sample was CD4+ or CD8+ T cells sorted from blood, taken in a trial of the OX40 agonist ivuxolimab. The receptors originated from an adult with an advanced solid tumor such as melanoma, head and neck, liver or kidney cancer. Each CDR3 is given with its conserved first and last residue. The D gene is left open where the match is weak. A clone size is listed for some rows: how often the clone was seen (once, few, many), or a class if it is expanded.

clone size: NA; V gene: TRBV30; J gene: TRBJ2-7; D gene: NA; CDR3 protein: CAWRGVSYEQYF; CDR3 DNA: TGTGCCTGGAGGGGGGTCTCCTACGAGCAGTACTTC
clone size: NA; V gene: TRBV19; J gene: TRBJ1-5; D gene: TRBD1; CDR3 protein: CASSPSLGQGHQPQHF; CDR3 DNA: TGTGCCAGTAGTCCCAGCCTCGGACAGGGGCATCAGCCCCAGCATTTT
clone size: NA; V gene: TRBV18; J gene: TRBJ1-1; D gene: TRBD1; CDR3 protein: CASSPNTGANTEAFF; CDR3 DNA: TGTGCCAGCTCACCCAACACAGGGGCAAACACTGAAGCTTTCTTT
clone size: NA; V gene: TRBV5-5; J gene: TRBJ1-5; D gene: TRBD1; CDR3 protein: CASSPSGTGSYSNQPQHF; CDR3 DNA: TGTGCCAGCAGCCCCTCCGGGACAGGGAGTTATAGCAATCAGCCCCAGCATTTT
clone size: once; V gene: TRBV10-3; J gene: TRBJ1-1; D gene: TRBD1; CDR3 protein: CAISDRQGGDTEAFF; CDR3 DNA: TGTGCCATCAGTGACAGACAGGGGGGGGACACTGAAGCTTTCTTT
clone size: once; V gene: TRBV27; J gene: TRBJ1-2; D gene: NA; CDR3 protein: CASKTGTYGYTF; CDR3 DNA: TGTGCCAGCAAAACAGGGACCTATGGCTACACCTTC
clone size: NA; V gene: TRBV9; J gene: TRBJ1-6; D gene: NA; CDR3 protein: CASSEGHVASPLHF; CDR3 DNA: TGTGCCAGCAGTGAAGGACACGTTGCGTCACCCCTCCACTTT
clone size: NA; V gene: TRBV6-6; J gene: TRBJ2-7; D gene: TRBD1; CDR3 protein: CASSGTAYEQYF; CDR3 DNA: TGTGCCAGCTCCGGGACAGCCTACGAGCAGTACTTC
clone size: NA; V gene: TRBV5-1; J gene: TRBJ2-7; D gene: NA; CDR3 protein: CASSSGPWAPYEQYF; CDR3 DNA: TGCGCCAGCAGCTCCGGGCCATGGGCCCCCTACGAGCAGTACTTC
clone size: few; V gene: TRBV7-3; J gene: TRBJ2-6; D gene: NA; CDR3 protein: CASSLFALSGANVLTF; CDR3 DNA: TGTGCCAGCAGCTTATTTGCCCTATCTGGGGCCAACGTCCTGACTTTC
clone size: NA; V gene: TRBV6-4; J gene: TRBJ1-2; D gene: NA; CDR3 protein: CASSGGPVFYGYTF; CDR3 DNA: TGTGCCAGCAGTGGAGGACCTGTCTTCTATGGCTACACCTTC
clone size: NA; V gene: TRBV5-1; J gene: TRBJ2-7; D gene: NA; CDR3 protein: CASSPGGSRGGEQYF; CDR3 DNA: TGCGCCAGCAGCCCTGGCGGTAGCAGGGGTGGTGAGCAGTACTTC
clone size: once; V gene: TRBV5-1; J gene: TRBJ2-3; D gene: NA; CDR3 protein: CASSRFGGAGTDTQYF; CDR3 DNA: TGCGCCAGCAGCCGCTTCGGCGGGGCAGGCACAGATACGCAGTATTTT
clone size: NA; V gene: TRBV5-1; J gene: TRBJ1-3; D gene: NA; CDR3 protein: CASSLVKGGQNTIYF; CDR3 DNA: TGCGCCAGCAGCTTGGTTAAGGGAGGACAAAACACCATATATTTT
clone size: NA; V gene: TRBV5-1; J gene: TRBJ2-7; D gene: NA; CDR3 protein: CASSLVLDEQYF; CDR3 DNA: TGCGCCAGCAGCTTGGTCTTGGACGAGCAGTACTTC
clone size: NA; V gene: TRBV7-8; J gene: TRBJ2-1; D gene: TRBD2; CDR3 protein: CASSLAGAGGRNEQFF; CDR3 DNA: TGTGCCAGCAGCTTAGCGGGGGCGGGAGGGCGGAATGAGCAGTTCTTC
clone size: NA; V gene: TRBV6-1; J gene: TRBJ1-1; D gene: NA; CDR3 protein: CASSEIPPSAAFF; CDR3 DNA: TGTGCCAGCAGTGAAATCCCCCCGAGCGCGGCTTTCTTT
clone size: NA; V gene: TRBV9; J gene: TRBJ2-1; D gene: TRBD2; CDR3 protein: CASSQMLAGLGSEQFF; CDR3 DNA: TGTGCCAGCAGCCAAATGTTAGCGGGATTGGGCTCTGAGCAGTTCTTC
clone size: NA; V gene: TRBV2; J gene: TRBJ1-3; D gene: NA; CDR3 protein: CASTSPRGRNSGNTIYF; CDR3 DNA: TGTGCCAGCACCTCCCCTCGGGGGCGAAACTCTGGAAACACCATATATTTT
clone size: NA; V gene: TRBV9; J gene: TRBJ2-5; D gene: TRBD2; CDR3 protein: CASSVDQSGGLKETQYF; CDR3 DNA: TGTGCCAGCAGCGTAGATCAGAGCGGGGGGCTTAAGGAGACCCAGTACTTC
clone size: NA; V gene: TRBV9; J gene: TRBJ2-2; D gene: NA; CDR3 protein: CASSPHWGTPRELFF; CDR3 DNA: TGTGCCAGCAGCCCTCACTGGGGGACACCCCGGGAGCTGTTTTTT
clone size: NA; V gene: TRBV30; J gene: TRBJ2-2; D gene: TRBD2; CDR3 protein: CAWSVVAGAGELFF; CDR3 DNA: TGTGCCTGGAGTGTAGTAGCGGGAGCCGGGGAGCTGTTTTTT
clone size: NA; V gene: TRBV2; J gene: TRBJ2-5; D gene: TRBD2; CDR3 protein: CASQRGAQETQYF; CDR3 DNA: TGTGCCAGCCAGCGGGGGGCACAAGAGACCCAGTACTTC
clone size: once; V gene: TRBV6-6; J gene: TRBJ2-2; D gene: TRBD2; CDR3 protein: CASSFPSGRNTGELFF; CDR3 DNA: TGTGCCAGCAGTTTTCCCAGCGGGAGGAACACCGGGGAGCTGTTTTTT
clone size: once; V gene: TRBV18; J gene: TRBJ2-2; D gene: TRBD1; CDR3 protein: CASSPRTGNTGELFF; CDR3 DNA: TGTGCCAGCTCACCTAGGACAGGGAACACCGGGGAGCTGTTTTTT
clone size: NA; V gene: TRBV5-4; J gene: TRBJ1-4; D gene: TRBD1; CDR3 protein: CASSTGQGIYEKLFF; CDR3 DNA: TGTGCCAGCAGCACCGGACAGGGCATTTATGAAAAACTGTTTTTT
clone size: NA; V gene: TRBV29-1; J gene: TRBJ2-6; D gene: NA; CDR3 protein: CSVAVSGANVLTF; CDR3 DNA: TGCAGCGTTGCTGTCTCTGGGGCCAACGTCCTGACTTTC
clone size: NA; V gene: TRBV27; J gene: TRBJ2-1; D gene: TRBD2; CDR3 protein: CASSLAGVSYNEQFF; CDR3 DNA: TGTGCCAGCAGTTTAGCGGGAGTATCTTACAATGAGCAGTTCTTC
clone size: NA; V gene: TRBV2; J gene: TRBJ2-7; D gene: TRBD2; CDR3 protein: CASAVGPSGAYEQYF; CDR3 DNA: TGTGCCAGCGCGGTGGGGCCTAGCGGAGCCTACGAGCAGTACTTC
clone size: few; V gene: TRBV2; J gene: TRBJ1-6; D gene: NA; CDR3 protein: CASGAYSPLHF; CDR3 DNA: TGTGCCAGCGGGGCATACTCACCCCTCCACTTT
clone size: NA; V gene: TRBV10-2; J gene: TRBJ1-2; D gene: TRBD1; CDR3 protein: CASSEDLTGANGYTF; CDR3 DNA: TGCGCCAGCAGTGAGGACCTGACAGGGGCAAATGGCTACACCTTC
clone size: NA; V gene: TRBV5-4; J gene: TRBJ2-1; D gene: TRBD2; CDR3 protein: CASSSGGGYNEQFF; CDR3 DNA: TGTGCCAGCAGCTCTGGGGGGGGCTACAATGAGCAGTTCTTC
clone size: NA; V gene: TRBV27; J gene: TRBJ1-6; D gene: NA; CDR3 protein: CASSFREGSLLHF; CDR3 DNA: TGTGCCAGCAGTTTCCGAGAAGGTTCGCTCCTCCACTTT
clone size: NA; V gene: TRBV5-7; J gene: TRBJ1-2; D gene: NA; CDR3 protein: CASTDQGSDGYTF; CDR3 DNA: TGTGCCAGCACAGACCAGGGCTCGGATGGCTACACCTTC
clone size: NA; V gene: TRBV19; J gene: TRBJ2-2; D gene: NA; CDR3 protein: CASRGTGELFF; CDR3 DNA: TGTGCCAGTCGGGGGACTGGGGAGCTGTTTTTT
clone size: NA; V gene: TRBV5-1; J gene: TRBJ1-2; D gene: NA; CDR3 protein: CASSLDPLSGYTF; CDR3 DNA: TGCGCCAGCAGCTTGGACCCACTCTCTGGCTACACCTTC
clone size: NA; V gene: TRBV11-2; J gene: TRBJ2-1; D gene: TRBD2; CDR3 protein: CASSLGTSGNEQFF; CDR3 DNA: TGTGCCAGCAGCTTAGGGACTAGCGGCAATGAGCAGTTCTTC
clone size: NA; V gene: TRBV28; J gene: TRBJ2-1; D gene: TRBD2; CDR3 protein: CASSFFPILAGKGYNEQFF; CDR3 DNA: TGTGCCAGCAGTTTTTTCCCTATACTAGCGGGAAAGGGTTACAATGAGCAGTTCTTC
clone size: NA; V gene: TRBV14; J gene: TRBJ1-1; D gene: NA; CDR3 protein: CASSQGGDRPLNTEAFF; CDR3 DNA: TGTGCCAGCAGCCAAGGTGGCGACAGACCATTGAACACTGAAGCTTTCTTT
clone size: NA; V gene: TRBV29-1; J gene: TRBJ1-5; D gene: TRBD1; CDR3 protein: CSVTTGTFQPQHF; CDR3 DNA: TGCAGCGTAACGACAGGGACTTTTCAGCCCCAGCATTTT
clone size: NA; V gene: TRBV29-1; J gene: TRBJ2-7; D gene: NA; CDR3 protein: CSVGGRAYEQYF; CDR3 DNA: TGCAGCGTTGGGGGCAGGGCCTACGAGCAGTACTTC
clone size: NA; V gene: TRBV4-1; J gene: TRBJ1-1; D gene: NA; CDR3 protein: CASSQVERPTNTEAFF; CDR3 DNA: TGCGCCAGCAGCCAAGTTGAACGGCCGACGAACACTGAAGCTTTCTTT
clone size: NA; V gene: TRBV19; J gene: TRBJ2-2; D gene: NA; CDR3 protein: CASSLPRGSGPGELFF; CDR3 DNA: TGTGCCAGTAGTCTTCCGAGGGGGTCAGGCCCCGGGGAGCTGTTTTTT
clone size: once; V gene: TRBV28; J gene: TRBJ2-7; D gene: NA; CDR3 protein: CASSPPAGSYEQYF; CDR3 DNA: TGTGCCAGCAGTCCGCCCGCGGGTTCCTACGAGCAGTACTTC